This TCR beta chain was found in a study of cytomegalovirus exposure and HLA in healthy donors. Vbeta (60) and Jbeta (13) primers were used in the PCR. Assay used: immunoSEQ multiplex PCR; TCRdb lists only in-frame clones, some missing. This table holds roughly 150,000 clones, 65% to 70% found once. The CDR3 covers 17 residues. Trimming took 3 bases from V and 6 from J; bases not matched to a gene: 8. Material: PBMCs. The chain couples TRBV23-1 to TRBJ1-6; TRBD1 agrees at 10 bases. TRBV23-1 is identified as an open reading frame with a role that is uncertain. The TCR comes from a man younger than 45 in good health and CMV-seropositive. CDR3 amino acids: CASSHPGTGAGNSPLHF. CDR3 nucleotide sequence: TGCGCCAGCAGTCACCCTGGGACAGGGGCGGGTAATTCACCCCTCCACTTT.